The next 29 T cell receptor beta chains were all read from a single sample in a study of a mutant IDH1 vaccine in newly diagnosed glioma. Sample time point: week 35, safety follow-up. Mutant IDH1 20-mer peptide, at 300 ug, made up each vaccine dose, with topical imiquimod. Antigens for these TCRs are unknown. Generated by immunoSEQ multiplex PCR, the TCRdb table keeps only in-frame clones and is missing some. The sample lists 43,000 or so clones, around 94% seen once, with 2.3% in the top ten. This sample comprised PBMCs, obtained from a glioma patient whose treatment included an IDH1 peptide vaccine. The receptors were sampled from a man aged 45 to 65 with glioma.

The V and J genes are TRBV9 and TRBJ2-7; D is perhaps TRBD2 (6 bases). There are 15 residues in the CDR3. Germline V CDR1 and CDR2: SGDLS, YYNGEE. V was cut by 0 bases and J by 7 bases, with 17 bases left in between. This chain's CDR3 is CASSVAWGGVEEQYF. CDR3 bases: TGTGCCAGCAGCGTAGCCTGGGGCGGGGTCGAAGAGCAGTACTTC.

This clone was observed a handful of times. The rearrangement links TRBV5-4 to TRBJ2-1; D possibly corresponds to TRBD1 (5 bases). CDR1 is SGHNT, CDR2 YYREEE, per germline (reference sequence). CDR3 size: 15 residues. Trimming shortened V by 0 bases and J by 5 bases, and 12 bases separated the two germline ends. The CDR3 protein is CASSLVAGPNNEQFF. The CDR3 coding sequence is TGTGCCAGCAGCTTGGTGGCAGGGCCCAACAATGAGCAGTTCTTC.

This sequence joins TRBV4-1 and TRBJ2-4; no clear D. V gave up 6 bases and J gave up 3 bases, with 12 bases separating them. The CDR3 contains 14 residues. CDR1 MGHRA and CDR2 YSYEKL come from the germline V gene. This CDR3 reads CASSPVQVKNIQYF. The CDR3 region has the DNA TGCGCCAGCAGTCCTGTCCAGGTCAAAAACATTCAGTACTTC.

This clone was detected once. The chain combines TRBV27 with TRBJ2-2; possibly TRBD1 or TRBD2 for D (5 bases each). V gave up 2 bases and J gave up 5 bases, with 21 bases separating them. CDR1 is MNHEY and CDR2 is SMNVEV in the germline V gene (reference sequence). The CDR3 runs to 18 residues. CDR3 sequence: CASSLKGTPLKLTGELFF. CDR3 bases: TGTGCCAGCAGTTTAAAAGGGACCCCACTTAAACTAACCGGGGAGCTGTTTTTT.

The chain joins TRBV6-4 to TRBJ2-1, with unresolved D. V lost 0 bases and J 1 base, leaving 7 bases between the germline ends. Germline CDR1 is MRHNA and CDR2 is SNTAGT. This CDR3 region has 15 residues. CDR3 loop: CASSDSHGSYNEQFF. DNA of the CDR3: TGTGCCAGCAGTGACTCGCATGGGTCCTACAATGAGCAGTTCTTC.

In DNA form, the CDR3 reads TGTGCCAGCAGCTTCTACGGGAGGGATTACGAGCAGTACTTC. It translates to CASSFYGRDYEQYF. The chain links TRBV5-6 to TRBJ2-7; 8 bases align to TRBD2. Germline CDR1 SGHDT, CDR2 YYEEEE. J lost 4 bases, V lost 2 bases, and 5 bases had no gene match. The CDR3 covers 14 residues.

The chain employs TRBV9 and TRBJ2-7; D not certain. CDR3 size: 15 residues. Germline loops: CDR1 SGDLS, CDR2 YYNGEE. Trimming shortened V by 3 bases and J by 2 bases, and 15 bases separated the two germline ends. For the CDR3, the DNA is TGTGCCAGCAGCGAGCCGATCACATATCCCTACGAGCAGTACTTC. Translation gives CASSEPITYPYEQYF.

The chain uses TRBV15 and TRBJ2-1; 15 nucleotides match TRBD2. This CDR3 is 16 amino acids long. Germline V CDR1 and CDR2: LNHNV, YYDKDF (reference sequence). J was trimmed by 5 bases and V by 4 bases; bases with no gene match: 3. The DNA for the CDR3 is TGTGCCACCAGCACCCGGACTAGCGGGAGGGACAATGAGCAGTTCTTC. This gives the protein CATSTRTSGRDNEQFF.

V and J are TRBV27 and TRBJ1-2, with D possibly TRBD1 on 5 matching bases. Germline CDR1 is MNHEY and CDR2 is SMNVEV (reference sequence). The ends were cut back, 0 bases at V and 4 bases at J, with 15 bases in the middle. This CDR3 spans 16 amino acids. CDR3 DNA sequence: TGTGCCAGCAGTTTATCAGCCAGCGGGGCCATCTATGGCTACACCTTC. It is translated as CASSLSASGAIYGYTF.

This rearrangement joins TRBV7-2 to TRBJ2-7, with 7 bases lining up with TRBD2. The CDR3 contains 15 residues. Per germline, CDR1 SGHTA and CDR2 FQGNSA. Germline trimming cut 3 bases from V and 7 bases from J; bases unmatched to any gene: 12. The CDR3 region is CASSFASGKGIEQYF. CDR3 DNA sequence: TGTGCCAGCAGCTTTGCCAGCGGGAAAGGTATAGAGCAGTACTTC.

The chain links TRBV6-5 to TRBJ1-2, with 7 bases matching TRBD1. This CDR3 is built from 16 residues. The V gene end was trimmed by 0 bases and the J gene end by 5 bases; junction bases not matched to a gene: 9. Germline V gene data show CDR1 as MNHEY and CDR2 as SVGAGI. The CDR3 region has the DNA TGTGCCAGCAGTTACTCGCCCCGGGCAGGGGGATATGGCTACACCTTC. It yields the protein CASSYSPRAGGYGYTF.

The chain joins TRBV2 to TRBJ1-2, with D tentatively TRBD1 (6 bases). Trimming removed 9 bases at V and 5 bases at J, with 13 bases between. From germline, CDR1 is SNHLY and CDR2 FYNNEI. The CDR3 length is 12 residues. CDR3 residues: CARGQRGYGYTF. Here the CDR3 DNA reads TGTGCCAGAGGACAGAGGGGATATGGCTACACCTTC.

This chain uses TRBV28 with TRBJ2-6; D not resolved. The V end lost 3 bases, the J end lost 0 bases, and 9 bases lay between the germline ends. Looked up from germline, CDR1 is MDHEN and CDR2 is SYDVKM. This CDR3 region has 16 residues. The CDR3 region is CASSFRGSSGANVLTF. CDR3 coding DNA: TGTGCCAGCAGTTTTAGAGGAAGCTCTGGGGCCAACGTCCTGACTTTC.

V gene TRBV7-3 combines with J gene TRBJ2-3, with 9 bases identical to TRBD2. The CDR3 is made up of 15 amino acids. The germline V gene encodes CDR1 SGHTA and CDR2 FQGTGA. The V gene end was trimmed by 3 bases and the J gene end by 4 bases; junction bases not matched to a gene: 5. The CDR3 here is CASSLGGGAADTQYF. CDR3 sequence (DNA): TGTGCCAGCAGCTTGGGCGGGGGGGCGGCAGATACGCAGTATTTT. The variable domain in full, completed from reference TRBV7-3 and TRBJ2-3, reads GAGVSQTPSNKVTEKGKYVELRCDPISGHTALYWYRQSLGQGPEFLIYFQGTGAADDSGLPNDRFFAVRPEGSVSTLKIQRTERGDSAVYLCASSLGGGAADTQYFGPGTRLTVL.

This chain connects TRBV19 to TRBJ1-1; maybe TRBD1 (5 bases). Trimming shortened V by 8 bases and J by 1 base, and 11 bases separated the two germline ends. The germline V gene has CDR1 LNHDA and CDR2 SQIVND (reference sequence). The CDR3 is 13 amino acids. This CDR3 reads CASSRTQNTEAFF. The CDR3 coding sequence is TGTGCCAGTTCCCGGACACAGAACACTGAAGCTTTCTTT.

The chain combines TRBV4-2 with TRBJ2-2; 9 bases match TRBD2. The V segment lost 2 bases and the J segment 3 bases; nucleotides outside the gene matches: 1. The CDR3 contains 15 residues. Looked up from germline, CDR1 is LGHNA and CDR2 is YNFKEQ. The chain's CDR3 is CASSQRTSDTGELFF. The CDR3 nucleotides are TGTGCCAGCAGCCAACGGACTAGCGACACCGGGGAGCTGTTTTTT.

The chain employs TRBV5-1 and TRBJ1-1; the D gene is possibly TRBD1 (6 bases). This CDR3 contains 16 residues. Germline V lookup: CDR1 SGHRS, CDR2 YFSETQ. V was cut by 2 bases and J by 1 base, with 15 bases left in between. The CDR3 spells CASSFGGGLGNTEAFF. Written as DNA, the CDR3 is TGCGCCAGCAGCTTTGGGGGGGGCCTAGGGAACACTGAAGCTTTCTTT.

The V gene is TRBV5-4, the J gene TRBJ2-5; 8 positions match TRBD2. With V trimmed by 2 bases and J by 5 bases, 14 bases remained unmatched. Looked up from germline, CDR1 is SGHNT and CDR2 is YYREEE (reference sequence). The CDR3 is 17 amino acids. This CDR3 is CASSFVLWSGSSETQYF. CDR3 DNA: TGTGCCAGCAGCTTTGTCCTTTGGAGCGGGAGCTCGGAGACCCAGTACTTC.

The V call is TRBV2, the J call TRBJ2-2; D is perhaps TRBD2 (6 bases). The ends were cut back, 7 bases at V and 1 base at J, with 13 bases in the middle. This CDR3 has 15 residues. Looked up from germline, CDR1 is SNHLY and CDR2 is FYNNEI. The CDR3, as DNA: TGTGCCAGCATGGAGGGAGAGGAGAACACCGGGGAGCTGTTTTTT. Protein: CASMEGEENTGELFF.

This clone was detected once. CDR3 protein: CASSEPGSHYGYTF. CDR3 in DNA: TGTGCCAGTAGTGAACCGGGTTCCCACTATGGCTACACCTTC. The chain employs TRBV19 and TRBJ1-2; D gene ambiguous. Per the germline V gene, CDR1 is LNHDA and CDR2 is SQIVND (reference sequence). Trimming left V 5 bases short and J 3 bases short, with 13 bases between. The CDR3 has 14 amino acids. The entire variable domain, with the rest obtained from reference TRBV19 and TRBJ1-2, is as follows: DGGITQSPKYLFRKEGQNVTLSCEQNLNHDAMYWYRQDPGQGLRLIYYSQIVNDFQKGDIAEGYSVSREKKESFPLTVTSAQKNPTAFYLCASSEPGSHYGYTFGSGTRLTVV.

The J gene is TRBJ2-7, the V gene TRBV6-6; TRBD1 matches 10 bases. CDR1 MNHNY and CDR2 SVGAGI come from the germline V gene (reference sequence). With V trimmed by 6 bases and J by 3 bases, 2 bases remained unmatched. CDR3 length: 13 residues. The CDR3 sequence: CASRRDRGYEQYF. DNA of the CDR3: TGTGCCAGCAGACGGGACAGGGGCTACGAGCAGTACTTC.

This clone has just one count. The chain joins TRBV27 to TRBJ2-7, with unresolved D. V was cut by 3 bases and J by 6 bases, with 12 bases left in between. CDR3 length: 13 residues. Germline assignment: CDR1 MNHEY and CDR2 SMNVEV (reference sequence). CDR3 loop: CASSFRRSGEQYF. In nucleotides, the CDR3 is TGTGCCAGCAGTTTTAGACGGTCTGGCGAGCAGTACTTC.

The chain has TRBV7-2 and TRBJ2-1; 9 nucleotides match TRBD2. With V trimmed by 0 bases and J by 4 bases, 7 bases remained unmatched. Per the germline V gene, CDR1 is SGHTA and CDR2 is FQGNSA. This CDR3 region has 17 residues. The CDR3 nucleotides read TGTGCCAGCAGCTTAGCGGTAGCGGGGGAGATATACAATGAGCAGTTCTTC. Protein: CASSLAVAGEIYNEQFF. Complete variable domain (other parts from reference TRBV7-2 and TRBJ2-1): GAGVSQSPSNKVTEKGKDVELRCDPISGHTALYWYRQSLGQGLEFLIYFQGNSAPDKSGLPSDRFSAERTGGSVSTLTIQRTQQEDSAVYLCASSLAVAGEIYNEQFFGPGTRLTVL.

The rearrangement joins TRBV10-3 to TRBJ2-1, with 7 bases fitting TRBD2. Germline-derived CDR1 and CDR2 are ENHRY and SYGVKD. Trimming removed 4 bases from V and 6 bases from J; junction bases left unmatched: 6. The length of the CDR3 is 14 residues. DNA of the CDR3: TGTGCCATCAGTGTTGCGGGAGAGGGCAATGAGCAGTTCTTC. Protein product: CAISVAGEGNEQFF.

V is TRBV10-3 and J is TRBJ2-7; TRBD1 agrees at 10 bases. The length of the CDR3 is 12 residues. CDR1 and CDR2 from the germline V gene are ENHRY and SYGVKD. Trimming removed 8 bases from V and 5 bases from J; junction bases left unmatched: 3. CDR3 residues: CAIGQGVNEQYF. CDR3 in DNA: TGTGCCATCGGACAGGGGGTAAACGAGCAGTACTTC.

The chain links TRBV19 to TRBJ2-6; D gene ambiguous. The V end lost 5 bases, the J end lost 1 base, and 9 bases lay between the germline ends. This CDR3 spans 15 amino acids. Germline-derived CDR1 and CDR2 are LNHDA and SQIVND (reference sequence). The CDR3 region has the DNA TGTGCCAGTAGTCTCGGATTTTCTGGGGCCAACGTCCTGACTTTC. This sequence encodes CASSLGFSGANVLTF. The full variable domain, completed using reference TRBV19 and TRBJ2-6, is DGGITQSPKYLFRKEGQNVTLSCEQNLNHDAMYWYRQDPGQGLRLIYYSQIVNDFQKGDIAEGYSVSREKKESFPLTVTSAQKNPTAFYLCASSLGFSGANVLTFGAGSRLTVL.

The CDR3 loop is CASSPGGSNYGYTF. For the CDR3, the DNA is TGTGCCAGCTCCCCAGGGGGAAGTAACTATGGCTACACCTTC. V usage is TRBV18 and J usage is TRBJ1-2; 7 bases are shared with TRBD1. In germline, CDR1 is KGHSH, CDR2 LQKENI. The CDR3 has 14 amino acids. Trimming at V came to 6 bases and at J to 1 base, leaving 5 bases not matched to a gene.

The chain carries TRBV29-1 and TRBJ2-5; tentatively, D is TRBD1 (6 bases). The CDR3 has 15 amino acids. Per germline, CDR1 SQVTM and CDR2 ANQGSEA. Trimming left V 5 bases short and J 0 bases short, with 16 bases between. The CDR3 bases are TGCAGCGTTTTAGAGGACAGTTACGACCAAGAGACCCAGTACTTC. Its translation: CSVLEDSYDQETQYF.

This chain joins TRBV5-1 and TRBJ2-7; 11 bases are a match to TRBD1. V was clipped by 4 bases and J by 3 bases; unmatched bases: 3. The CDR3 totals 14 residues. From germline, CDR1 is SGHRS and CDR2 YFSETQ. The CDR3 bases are TGCGCCAGCAGCCCTGGGACAGGGGGCTACGAGCAGTACTTC. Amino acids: CASSPGTGGYEQYF.